Below, 8 T cell receptor beta chains from the same sample are listed, as sequenced in a study of a mutant IDH1 vaccine in newly diagnosed glioma. Sequencing was performed with immunoSEQ multiplex PCR; in TCRdb, only in-frame clones are kept and a portion is missing. The sample has about 28,000 clones, roughly 90% seen once. Antigen specificity for these receptors is unknown. Time point described: week 5, during vaccination. Doses of 300 ug of mutant IDH1 20-mer peptide were given with topical imiquimod. Sample: PBMCs, taken from a glioma patient whose treatment included an IDH1 peptide vaccine. The source is a man younger than 35 with glioma.

V gene TRBV29-1 combines with J gene TRBJ2-1, with TRBD2 as a possible D gene (5 bases). The CDR3 is 14 residues long. V was pared by 7 bases and J by 3 bases, with 16 bases between. Per germline, CDR1 SQVTM and CDR2 ANQGSEA. DNA of the CDR3: TGCAGCGCCGCGTTCCCAGCGGACTACAATGAGCAGTTCTTC. It is translated as CSAAFPADYNEQFF.

This sequence joins TRBV7-2 and TRBJ1-1; 8 nucleotides agree with TRBD1. Germline values: CDR1 SGHTA, CDR2 FQGNSA. This CDR3 has 17 residues. J gave up 9 bases and V 5 bases, and 20 bases lay outside the gene matches. The DNA for the CDR3 is TGTGCCAGCAGCCCCCAAGCGGGACAGGATCGTGGGTCGAAAGCTTTCTTT. Translating it yields CASSPQAGQDRGSKAFF.

This clone was detected only once. At one of its ends the junction is not consistent with the germline gene, which may arise from a read error. V usage is TRBV7-7 and J usage is TRBJ2-5, with TRBD2 matching over 12 bases. Germline V CDR1 and CDR2: SSHAT, FNYEAQ (reference sequence). The CDR3 runs 18 residues. The CDR3 loop reads CASSPTLLAGGSQETQYF. CDR3 bases: TGTGCTAGCAGTCCCACTTTACTAGCGGGAGGTTCTCAAGAGACCCAGTACTTC.

The chain employs TRBV29-1 and TRBJ1-2; TRBD1 matches at 9 bases. V was pared by 0 bases and J by 8 bases, with 13 bases of the junction left unmatched. The germline V gene has CDR1 SQVTM and CDR2 ANQGSEA. The CDR3 consists of 16 residues. CDR3 sequence (DNA): TGCAGCGTTGAAGAAGCGGGGGGGACAGGGCGAAGGGGCTACACCTTC. Amino acid sequence: CSVEEAGGTGRRGYTF.

The sample holds one count of this clone. The chain employs TRBV29-1 and TRBJ2-7, with unresolved D. Germline assignment: CDR1 SQVTM and CDR2 ANQGSEA. Deletions cut 7 bases from V and 1 base from J, with 11 bases between. The CDR3 has 12 amino acids. The DNA for the CDR3 is TGCAGCGCGCACATAGGGTCCTACGAGCAGTACTTC. It translates to CSAHIGSYEQYF.

This chain links TRBV5-1 with TRBJ2-6; TRBD1 matches at 7 bases. Germline loops: CDR1 SGHRS, CDR2 YFSETQ. The CDR3 runs to 17 residues. With V trimmed by 4 bases and J by 2 bases, 9 bases remained unmatched. CDR3 protein: CASSRGQPAPGANVLTF. The CDR3, as DNA: TGCGCCAGCAGCCGGGGACAGCCAGCCCCTGGGGCCAACGTCCTGACTTTC.

V gene TRBV10-3 combines with J gene TRBJ1-6; tentatively, D is TRBD1 (5 bases). V was clipped by 2 bases and J by 1 base, with 18 bases between them. The germline V gene encodes CDR1 ENHRY and CDR2 SYGVKD. The CDR3 sequence is 19 residues long. As DNA, the CDR3 is TGTGCCATCAGTGAGCCCCGGGGGGGGGAAACGTCCTATAATTCACCCCTCCACTTT. Amino acids: CAISEPRGGETSYNSPLHF.

V usage is TRBV30 and J usage is TRBJ1-6; D not certain. Per the germline V gene, CDR1 is GTSNPN and CDR2 is SVGIG (reference sequence). The V end lost 0 bases, the J end lost 7 bases, and 10 bases lay between the germline ends. The CDR3 contains 14 residues. In nucleotides, the CDR3 is TGTGCCTGGAGTGTACGGTCAGAAAATTCACCCCTCCACTTT. Its translation is CAWSVRSENSPLHF.